One sample yielded the 26 T cell receptor beta chains listed below, sequenced in a study of shared clonotypes between healthy human individuals. Assay: immunoSEQ multiplex PCR; the TCRdb copy retains only in-frame clones and omits some. The sample includes 1,500,000 or so clones, roughly 96% of them seen just once. Sequenced material: naive CD4+ T cells sorted from blood. The subset: CD45RA+ positively selected. The receptor set was obtained from a man aged 25-45 years in good health.

The chain joins TRBV5-1 to TRBJ2-1; 9 nucleotides match TRBD2. In germline, CDR1 is SGHRS, CDR2 YFSETQ. Trimming at V came to 0 bases and at J to 5 bases, leaving 9 bases not matched to a gene. This CDR3 spans 17 amino acids. CDR3 sequence: CASSLELAGIGNNEQFF. The CDR3 DNA sequence: TGCGCCAGCAGCTTGGAGCTAGCGGGAATCGGTAACAATGAGCAGTTCTTC. Full variable domain (outside the CDR3, taken from reference TRBV5-1 and TRBJ2-1): KAGVTQTPRYLIKTRGQQVTLSCSPISGHRSVSWYQQTPGQGLQFLFEYFSETQRNKGNFPGRFSGRQFSNSRSEMNVSTLELGDSALYLCASSLELAGIGNNEQFFGPGTRLTVL.

This rearrangement joins TRBV28 to TRBJ2-1; 10 bases are shared with TRBD1. The junction had 15 bases not matched to a gene; V was cut back by 7 bases and J by 9 bases. From germline, CDR1 is MDHEN and CDR2 SYDVKM. The CDR3 has 16 residues. The CDR3 sequence is CASMIPGQGSWGEQFF. DNA of the CDR3: TGTGCCAGCATGATACCGGGACAGGGGTCTTGGGGTGAGCAGTTCTTC.

The chain uses TRBV18 and TRBJ1-2; 8 nucleotides agree with TRBD1. Trimming removed 2 bases from V and 7 bases from J; junction bases left unmatched: 9. The germline V gene encodes CDR1 KGHSH and CDR2 LQKENI. The CDR3 sequence is 15 residues long. The CDR3 DNA follows: TGTGCCAGCTCACCAGAGGCAGGGGGCCGAGTTGGCTACACCTTC. Translation gives CASSPEAGGRVGYTF.

The chain recombines TRBV29-1 with TRBJ2-1, with TRBD1 matching over 9 bases. The CDR3 covers 13 residues. Losses at the gene ends were 8 bases for V and 4 bases for J; bases not matched to a gene: 6. CDR1 and CDR2 (germline): SQVTM, ANQGSEA. The DNA of the CDR3 is TGCAGCCTTAGACAGGGGGGTTACAATGAGCAGTTCTTC. Protein product: CSLRQGGYNEQFF.

The genes are TRBV5-5 and TRBJ1-3; tentative D call: TRBD1 (5 bases). Germline V gene lookup returns CDR1 SGHKS and CDR2 YYEKEE (reference sequence). The CDR3 is 15 residues long. The V gene lost 0 bases and the J gene lost 0 bases, with 7 bases spanning the gap. The CDR3 spells CASSLGGPSGNTIYF. The CDR3 DNA reads as TGTGCCAGCAGCTTGGGGGGACCCTCTGGAAACACCATATATTTT. Together with reference TRBV5-5 and TRBJ1-3, the CDR3 gives the full variable domain: DAGVTQSPTHLIKTRGQQVTLRCSPISGHKSVSWYQQVLGQGPQFIFQYYEKEERGRGNFPDRFSARQFPNYSSELNVNALLLGDSALYLCASSLGGPSGNTIYFGEGSWLTVV.

The chain links TRBV2 to TRBJ1-2, with 9 bases fitting TRBD1. Germline V lookup: CDR1 SNHLY, CDR2 FYNNEI. The CDR3 contains 14 residues. V gave up 7 bases and J gave up 2 bases; unmatched junction bases: 5. The CDR3 DNA is TGTGCCAGCACCTTCGGGACAGGGAACTATGGCTACACCTTC. Protein: CASTFGTGNYGYTF.

The gene calls are TRBV5-1 and TRBJ1-3; D is uncertain. Germline CDR1 reads SGHRS; CDR2 reads YFSETQ. V lost 4 bases, J lost 0 bases, and 8 bases lay in between. CDR3 size: 14 residues. CDR3 loop: CASSDTPSGNTIYF. For the CDR3, the DNA is TGCGCCAGCAGCGACACCCCCTCTGGAAACACCATATATTTT.

This clone was seen a single time. Other nucleotide sequences from this sample produce the same CDR3. V is TRBV20-1 and J is TRBJ2-5, with no clear D. The CDR3 contains 11 residues. Per the germline V gene, CDR1 is DFQATT and CDR2 is SNEGSKA (reference sequence). Trimming stripped 5 bases from V and 5 bases from J, with 9 bases between. The CDR3 spells CSARGVETQYF. DNA for the CDR3: TGCAGTGCTCGTGGGGTGGAGACCCAGTACTTC.

The chain employs TRBV7-8 and TRBJ2-7; a weak D match, TRBD1 (6 bases). V was shortened by 3 bases and J by 3 bases, with 15 bases between the two germline ends. CDR3 length: 15 amino acids. Germline CDR1 SGHVS, CDR2 FQNEAQ. The CDR3 region has the DNA TGTGCCAGCAGCTTGCGCGACAGGCAAAACTACGAGCAGTACTTC. Protein: CASSLRDRQNYEQYF.

V is TRBV4-3 and J is TRBJ1-2, with no clear D. There are 13 residues in the CDR3. Deletions cut 0 bases from V and 4 bases from J, with 6 bases between. Looked up from germline, CDR1 is LGHNA and CDR2 is YSLEER. The DNA for the CDR3 is TGCGCCAGCAGCCAAGATGGGCTCTATGGCTACACCTTC. The encoded protein is CASSQDGLYGYTF.

The gene calls are TRBV18 and TRBJ2-1; weak D call: TRBD1 (6 bases). Trimming took off 3 bases at V and 9 bases at J, with 12 bases between the two ends. There are 13 residues in the CDR3. Germline V lookup: CDR1 KGHSH, CDR2 LQKENI. Written as DNA, the CDR3 is TGTGCCAGCTCACCTAACCAGGGGTCTGAGCAGTTCTTC. Protein sequence: CASSPNQGSEQFF.

V usage is TRBV11-3 and J usage is TRBJ2-7; perhaps TRBD1 as D (6 bases). The CDR3 is 12 amino acids. Germline loops: CDR1 SGHNT, CDR2 YENEEA. The germline V and J ends were trimmed by 3 bases and 6 bases, with 9 bases remaining between them. The CDR3, as DNA: TGTGCCAGCAGCTTTATACAGGGCGAGCAGTACTTC. Translating gives CASSFIQGEQYF.

This chain links TRBV27 with TRBJ1-1; D remains ambiguous. The CDR3 is made up of 14 amino acids. V was cut by 3 bases and J by 1 base, with 9 bases left in between. From germline, CDR1 is MNHEY and CDR2 SMNVEV (reference sequence). The CDR3 reads CASSFSQTNTEAFF. The CDR3 DNA is TGTGCCAGCAGTTTTAGCCAGACGAACACTGAAGCTTTCTTT.

V is TRBV5-1 and J is TRBJ1-1, with D perhaps TRBD1 (6 bases). V was cut by 1 base and J by 0 bases, with 16 bases left in between. This CDR3 has 17 amino acids. The germline CDR1 and CDR2 sequences are SGHRS and YFSETQ. The CDR3 DNA is TGCGCCAGCAGCTTGAAACAGGGATTAGGCATGAACACTGAAGCTTTCTTT. Protein sequence: CASSLKQGLGMNTEAFF. Together with reference TRBV5-1 and TRBJ1-1, the CDR3 gives the full variable domain: KAGVTQTPRYLIKTRGQQVTLSCSPISGHRSVSWYQQTPGQGLQFLFEYFSETQRNKGNFPGRFSGRQFSNSRSEMNVSTLELGDSALYLCASSLKQGLGMNTEAFFGQGTRLTVV.

The chain couples TRBV10-1 to TRBJ2-1; D may match TRBD1 or TRBD2 (5 bases each). The CDR3 spans 15 residues. V was cut by 0 bases and J by 4 bases, with 10 bases left in between. Germline V gives CDR1 WNHNN, CDR2 SYGVQD (reference sequence). The CDR3 is CASSESRGDYNEQFF. DNA of the CDR3: TGCGCCAGCAGTGAGTCGAGGGGAGATTACAATGAGCAGTTCTTC.

CDR3 in amino acids: CASWMATLGGNGYTF. The CDR3 coding sequence is TGTGCCAGCTGGATGGCAACCCTTGGGGGAAATGGCTACACCTTC. The genes are TRBV19 and TRBJ1-2; tentatively, D is TRBD1 (5 bases). The germline gives CDR1 LNHDA, CDR2 SQIVND (reference sequence). CDR3 size: 15 residues. The V gene lost 9 bases and the J gene lost 6 bases, with 23 bases spanning the gap.

This rearrangement joins TRBV4-1 to TRBJ1-1; TRBD1 matches 7 bases. The V gene end was trimmed by 3 bases and the J gene end by 8 bases; junction bases not matched to a gene: 15. Germline-derived CDR1 and CDR2 are MGHRA and YSYEKL. This CDR3 comprises 16 residues. In DNA, the CDR3 is TGCGCCAGCAGCCAGCCCCTCCAGGGGGTTCTTGCAGAAGCTTTCTTT. The encoded protein is CASSQPLQGVLAEAFF.

This chain links TRBV4-2 with TRBJ2-1, with D hard to call. Trimming took off 1 base at V and 3 bases at J, with 10 bases between the two ends. CDR1 and CDR2 from the germline V gene are LGHNA and YNFKEQ. This CDR3 has 15 amino acids. The CDR3 DNA follows: TGTGCCAGCAGCCAAGGAGGCAGAGACTACAATGAGCAGTTCTTC. This sequence encodes CASSQGGRDYNEQFF.

About this clone: The same CDR3 also results from other DNA sequences found in this sample. The J gene is TRBJ2-2, the V gene TRBV5-1; D call uncertain. The CDR3 runs 13 residues. The germline V gene has CDR1 SGHRS and CDR2 YFSETQ. With 0 bases removed from V and 3 bases from J, the gap between germline ends came to 3 bases. CDR3: CASSLGYTGELFF. CDR3 nucleotide sequence: TGCGCCAGCAGCTTGGGGTACACCGGGGAGCTGTTTTTT.

This chain connects TRBV28 to TRBJ1-5; possibly TRBD1 for D (6 bases). Germline CDR1 reads MDHEN; CDR2 reads SYDVKM. CDR3 size: 13 residues. With 5 bases removed from V and 4 bases from J, the gap between germline ends came to 9 bases. The CDR3 DNA reads TGTGCCAGCAGTGTTGGACAGAATCAGCCCCAGCATTTT. This codes for CASSVGQNQPQHF.

The J gene is TRBJ1-1, the V gene TRBV5-8, with D perhaps matching TRBD1 (6 bases). Germline CDR1 SGHTS, CDR2 YDEGEE. Trimming removed 0 bases from V and 1 base from J, with 13 bases in between. The CDR3 loop spans 16 amino acids. Here the CDR3 DNA reads TGTGCCAGCAGCTTGGCCTCCAAAGGGGGGAACACTGAAGCTTTCTTT. This gives the protein CASSLASKGGNTEAFF.

V and J are TRBV11-3 and TRBJ2-1; 7 nucleotides align to TRBD2. The CDR3 runs 14 residues. Losses at the gene ends were 3 bases for V and 8 bases for J; bases not matched to a gene: 7. Germline V lookup: CDR1 SGHNT, CDR2 YENEEA. Here the CDR3 DNA reads TGTGCCAGCAGCTTGCGGGGGATGGGCGATGAGCAGTTCTTC. Translation: CASSLRGMGDEQFF.

The J gene is TRBJ2-1, the V gene TRBV5-1; the D gene could be TRBD1 or TRBD2 (8 bases each). The CDR3 has 16 residues. Between the trimmed V and J ends, which lost 1 base and 9 bases, there was a span of 20 bases. Germline CDR1 and CDR2: SGHRS and YFSETQ. The CDR3: CASSLLLAGGQGEQFF. CDR3 sequence (DNA): TGCGCCAGCAGCTTGCTACTCGCGGGAGGACAGGGTGAGCAGTTCTTC.

The rearrangement uses TRBV5-1 and TRBJ1-2; 8 bases map to TRBD1. This CDR3 comprises 15 residues. V lost 4 bases and J lost 8; bases outside the gene matches: 13. CDR1 is SGHRS, CDR2 YFSETQ, per germline. This CDR3 reads CASSAGTGPPWGYTF. In DNA, the CDR3 is TGCGCCAGCAGCGCTGGGACAGGACCCCCGTGGGGCTACACCTTC.

This clone was detected only a few times. The chain links TRBV18 to TRBJ1-5, with D maybe TRBD1 (5 bases). Trimming shortened V by 4 bases and J by 1 base, and 17 bases separated the two germline ends. Germline V lookup: CDR1 KGHSH, CDR2 LQKENI. The CDR3 consists of 17 residues. The DNA of the CDR3 is TGTGCCAGCTCACTTGGACCACAGGCTGGAAGCAATCAGCCCCAGCATTTT. Amino acid sequence: CASSLGPQAGSNQPQHF. Full variable domain (rest looked up from reference TRBV18 and TRBJ1-5): NAGVMQNPRHLVRRRGQEARLRCSPMKGHSHVYWYRQLPEEGLKFMVYLQKENIIDESGMPKERFSAEFPKEGPSILRIQQVVRGDSAAYFCASSLGPQAGSNQPQHFGDGTRLSIL.

In its sample, this clone was seen a few times. Additional DNA sequences in this sample encode the identical CDR3. The chain joins TRBV5-1 to TRBJ2-5; 8 positions match TRBD1. CDR1 and CDR2 from the germline V gene are SGHRS and YFSETQ. V lost 4 bases and J lost 4; bases outside the gene matches: 3. CDR3 length equals 13 residues. DNA for the CDR3: TGCGCCAGCAGCCCCGGACAGGGAGAGACCCAGTACTTC. It specifies CASSPGQGETQYF. The entire variable domain, with the rest obtained from reference TRBV5-1 and TRBJ2-5, is as follows: KAGVTQTPRYLIKTRGQQVTLSCSPISGHRSVSWYQQTPGQGLQFLFEYFSETQRNKGNFPGRFSGRQFSNSRSEMNVSTLELGDSALYLCASSPGQGETQYFGPGTRLLVL.